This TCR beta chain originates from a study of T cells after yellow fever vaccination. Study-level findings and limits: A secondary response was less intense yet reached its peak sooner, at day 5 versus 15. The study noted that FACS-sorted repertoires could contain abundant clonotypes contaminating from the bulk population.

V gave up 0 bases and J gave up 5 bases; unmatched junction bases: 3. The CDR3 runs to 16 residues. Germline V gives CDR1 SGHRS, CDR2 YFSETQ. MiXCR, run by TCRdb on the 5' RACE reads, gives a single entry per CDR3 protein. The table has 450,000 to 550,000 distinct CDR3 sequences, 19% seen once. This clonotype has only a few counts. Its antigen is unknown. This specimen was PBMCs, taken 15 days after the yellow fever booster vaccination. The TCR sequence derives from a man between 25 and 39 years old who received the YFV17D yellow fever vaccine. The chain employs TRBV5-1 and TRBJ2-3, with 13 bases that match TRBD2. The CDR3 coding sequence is TGCGCCAGCAGCTTGGGGACTAGCGGGAGTGTAGATACGCAGTATTTT. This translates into CASSLGTSGSVDTQYF.